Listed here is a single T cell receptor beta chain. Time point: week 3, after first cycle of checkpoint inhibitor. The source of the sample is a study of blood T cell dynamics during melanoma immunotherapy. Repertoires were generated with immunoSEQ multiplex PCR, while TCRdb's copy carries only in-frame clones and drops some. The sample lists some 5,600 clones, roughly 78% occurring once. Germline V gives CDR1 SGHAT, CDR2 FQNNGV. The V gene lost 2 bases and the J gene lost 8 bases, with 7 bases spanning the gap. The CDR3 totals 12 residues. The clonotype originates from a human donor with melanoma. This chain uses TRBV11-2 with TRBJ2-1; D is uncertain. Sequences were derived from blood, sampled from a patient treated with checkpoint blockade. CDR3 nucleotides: TGTGCCAGCAGCTTAATCCAGGATGAGCAGTTCTTC. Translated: CASSLIQDEQFF.